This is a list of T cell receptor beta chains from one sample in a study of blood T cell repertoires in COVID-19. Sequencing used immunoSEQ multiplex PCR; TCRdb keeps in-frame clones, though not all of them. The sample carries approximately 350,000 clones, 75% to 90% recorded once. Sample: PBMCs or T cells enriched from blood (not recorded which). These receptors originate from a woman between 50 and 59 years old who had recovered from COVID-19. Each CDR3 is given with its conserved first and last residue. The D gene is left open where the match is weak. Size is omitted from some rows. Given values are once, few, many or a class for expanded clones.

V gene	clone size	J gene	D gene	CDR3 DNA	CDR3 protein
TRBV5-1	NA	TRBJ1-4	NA	TGCGCCAGCAGCTCCGGACTGTTTAATGAAAAACTGTTTTTT	CASSSGLFNEKLFF
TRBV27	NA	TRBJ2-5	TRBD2	TGTGCCAGCACCTCGACAGGCGGGGGGGAGACCCAGTACTTC	CASTSTGGGETQYF
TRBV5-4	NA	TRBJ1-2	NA	TGTGCCAGCAGCTTGCAGCTGGGACATCTTGGCTACACCTTC	CASSLQLGHLGYTF
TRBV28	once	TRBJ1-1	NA	TGTGCCAGCAGTTACCCTTTGTGGCAGAAGAACACTGAAGCTTTCTTT	CASSYPLWQKNTEAFF
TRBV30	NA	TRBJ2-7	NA	TGTGCCTGGAGTGTAAGGCTGGCTAGATGGGCACGGGGTTACGAGCAGTACTTC	CAWSVRLARWARGYEQYF
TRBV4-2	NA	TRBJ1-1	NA	TGTGCCAGCAGCCAAGATCTTCAGGGTGGCACTGAAGCTTTCTTT	CASSQDLQGGTEAFF
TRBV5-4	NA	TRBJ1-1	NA	TGTGCCAGCAGCCGGGACACCCCAAGTGCTGAAGCTTTCTTT	CASSRDTPSAEAFF
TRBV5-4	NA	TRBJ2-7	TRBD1	TGTGCCAGCAGCGCGACAGGGGGGGCCTTCTACGAGCAGTACTTC	CASSATGGAFYEQYF
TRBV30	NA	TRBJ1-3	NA	TGTGCCTGTTCCGGGAGCAGCTCTGGAAACACCATATATTTT	CACSGSSSGNTIYF
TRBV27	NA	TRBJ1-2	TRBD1	TGTGCCAGCAGTATGGGACAGGGTGAGGTCTATGGCTACACCTTC	CASSMGQGEVYGYTF
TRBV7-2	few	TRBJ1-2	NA	TGTGCCAGCAGCTTAGGGAGCTATGGCTACACCTTC	CASSLGSYGYTF
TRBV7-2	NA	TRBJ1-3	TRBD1	TGTGCCAGCAGCGACCCACTACAGGGGACTGGAAACACCATATATTTT	CASSDPLQGTGNTIYF
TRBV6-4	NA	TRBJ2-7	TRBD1	TGTGCCAGCAGTCCGGACAGGGGGCAGTACGAGCAGTACTTC	CASSPDRGQYEQYF
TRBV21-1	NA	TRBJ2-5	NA	TGTGCCAGCGACACAGATATACAAGAGACCCAGTACTTC	CASDTDIQETQYF
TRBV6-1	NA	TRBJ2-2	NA	TGTGCCAGCAGTGAAGCAGGAGGGACCCCCGGGGAGCTGTTTTTT	CASSEAGGTPGELFF
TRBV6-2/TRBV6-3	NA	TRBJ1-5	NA	TGTGCCAGCAGCCCGGCTGGGACTTCAAGGAGCAATCAGCCCCAGCATTTT	CASSPAGTSRSNQPQHF
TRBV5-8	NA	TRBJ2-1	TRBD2	TGTGCCAGCAGCTTGCGTGCGGGGGTATCCTACAATGAGCAGTTCTTC	CASSLRAGVSYNEQFF
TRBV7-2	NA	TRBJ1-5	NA	TGTGCCAGCAGCTTAGATATCGGTCAGCCCCAGCATTTT	CASSLDIGQPQHF
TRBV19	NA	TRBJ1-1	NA	TGTGCCAGCAGGGTGTCTGGGACTGAAGCTTTCTTT	CASRVSGTEAFF
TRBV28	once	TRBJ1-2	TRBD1	TGTGCCAGCAGTCCCGGACAGGGGGCTTTTGGCTACACCTTC	CASSPGQGAFGYTF
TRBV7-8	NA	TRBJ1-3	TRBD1	TGTGCCAGCAGCTTAGGGACAGGTTTGGACACCATATATTTT	CASSLGTGLDTIYF
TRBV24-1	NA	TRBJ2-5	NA	TGTGCCACCAGTGAAGGCGGAACGACCCAGTACTTC	CATSEGGTTQYF